This TCR beta chain appears in the sequencing data of a study of blood T cell repertoires in COVID-19. In the study overall: Samples of COVID-19 (acute and convalescent) were obtained from the United States, Italy and Spain. Sources were T cells, B-cell-depleted T cells, or PBMCs; the material itself was cDNA or gDNA.

This clone was seen just once. V lost 2 bases, J lost 2 bases, and 12 bases lay in between. This CDR3 spans 15 amino acids. CDR1 and CDR2 from the germline V gene are PRHDT and FYEKMQ (reference sequence). As originally analysed: Amplification from reference gene primers served as the basis for estimated nucleated cell counts. The data were produced by immunoSEQ multiplex PCR, yet TCRdb's version contains in-frame clones alone and is incomplete. V and J calls and clone size are given by that table; D and trimming were obtained from the DNA. This sample has 150,000 to 200,000 clones; about four fifths occur once, and the top ten carry 6% to 8.5%.

The chain is built from TRBV13 and TRBJ2-5, with a possible D match to TRBD1 (5 bases). Material for sequencing was peripheral blood. The receptor's source is a man aged 60-69 years with acute or convalescent COVID-19. The CDR3 loop reads CASSLWGRVQETQYF. The CDR3 bases are TGTGCCAGCAGCTTATGGGGCAGAGTTCAAGAGACCCAGTACTTC.